This TCR beta chain was retrieved from a study of T cells after yellow fever vaccination. In the study overall: Some fractions had low cell numbers, and these were prepared with SMART-Seq v4 Ultra Low Input.

As TCR cDNA was made by 5'RACE template switching, a universal primer site and UMIs were added. TCRdb reanalysed the 5' RACE reads using MiXCR and keeps one entry per CDR3 protein. Of around 260,000 distinct CDR3 sequences listed, roughly 5.2% are singletons. Trimming left V 4 bases short and J 8 bases short, with 15 bases between. The germline V gene encodes CDR1 SGDLS and CDR2 YYNGEE. The CDR3 contains 13 residues. This clonotype appeared a few times. The chain uses TRBV9 and TRBJ1-2; tentatively, D is TRBD1 (5 bases). The sequence was collected from a man younger than 35 who received the YFV17D yellow fever vaccine. The sample was CD4+ T cells sorted from PBMCs, taken on the day of the yellow fever booster vaccination. The CDR3 sequence is CASSMSWTNGYTF. CDR3 sequence (DNA): TGTGCCAGCAGCATGAGCTGGACAAACGGCTACACCTTC.